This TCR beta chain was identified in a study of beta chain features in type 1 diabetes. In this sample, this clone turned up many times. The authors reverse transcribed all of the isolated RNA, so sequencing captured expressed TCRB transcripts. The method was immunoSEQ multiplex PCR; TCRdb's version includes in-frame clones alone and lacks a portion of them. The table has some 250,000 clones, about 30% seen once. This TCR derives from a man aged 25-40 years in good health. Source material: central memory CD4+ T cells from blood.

The CDR3 loop is CASSFRGRTDTQYF. In nucleotides, the CDR3 is TGTGCCAGCAGCTTCAGGGGGCGGACAGATACGCAGTATTTT. The genes are TRBV7-9 and TRBJ2-3; 8 nucleotides agree with TRBD1. CDR1 SEHNR and CDR2 FQNEAQ come from the germline V gene (reference sequence). The V segment lost 3 bases and the J segment 3 bases; nucleotides outside the gene matches: 2. CDR3 size: 14 residues.